This T cell receptor (beta chain) comes out of a study of blood T cells in healthy people across ages. Findings of the study overall: Estimated diversity across one million T cells was deemed an underestimate.

On this clonotype: Its antigen is unknown.

With 3 bases removed from V and 0 bases from J, the gap between germline ends came to 8 bases. Germline V gene sequence: CDR1 SGHDN, CDR2 FVKESK. The CDR3 extends over 14 amino acids. The authors ran a second PCR of 7 to 11 cycles using a sample-barcoded 5' primer and a J-beta primer mix. TCRdb itself ran the 5' RACE reads through MiXCR, one entry per CDR3 protein. This table has 800,000 or so distinct CDR3 sequences, around a quarter appearing once. The sample was also reused in another study, on T cells of mothers and their children.

The sample comprised blood. This TCR was recovered from a boy under 18 in good health. The rearrangement uses TRBV14 and TRBJ1-1; D gene uncertain. Here the CDR3 DNA reads TGTGCCAGCAGCCACCCCGGGATGAACACTGAAGCTTTCTTT. Translating it yields CASSHPGMNTEAFF.